This T cell receptor beta chain was sequenced during a study of blood T cells in healthy people across ages. V was pared by 0 bases and J by 14 bases, with 14 bases between. Germline V lookup: CDR1 LGHDT, CDR2 YNNKEL (reference sequence). The CDR3 has 13 residues. A second PCR, run for about 6 to 12 cycles, used a sample-barcoded 5' primer plus a J-beta primer mix. Each CDR3 protein gets one entry after TCRdb re-called the 5' RACE reads with MiXCR. This sample has 1,100,000 or so distinct CDR3 sequences, with around 43% found just once. Each sample provided at least 5.5 micrograms of extracted total RNA.

The clonotype comes from a woman aged 55-70 years in good health. The specimen sequenced was blood. V gene TRBV3-1 combines with J gene TRBJ2-1; D may be TRBD2 (6 bases). CDR3 sequence: CASSQDLAPGKFF. The CDR3, as DNA: TGTGCCAGCAGCCAAGATCTAGCGCCTGGGAAGTTCTTC.